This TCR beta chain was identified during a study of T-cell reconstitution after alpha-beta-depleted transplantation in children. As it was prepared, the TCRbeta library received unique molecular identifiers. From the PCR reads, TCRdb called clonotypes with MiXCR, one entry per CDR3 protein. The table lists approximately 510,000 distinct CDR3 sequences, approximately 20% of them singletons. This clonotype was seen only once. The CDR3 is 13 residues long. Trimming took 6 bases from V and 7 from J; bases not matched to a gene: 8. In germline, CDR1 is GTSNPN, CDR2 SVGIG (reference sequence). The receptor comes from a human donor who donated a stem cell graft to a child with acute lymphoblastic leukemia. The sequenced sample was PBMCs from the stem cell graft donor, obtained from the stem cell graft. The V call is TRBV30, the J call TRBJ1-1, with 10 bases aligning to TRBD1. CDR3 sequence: CACLGQGNGEAFF. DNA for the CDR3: TGTGCCTGCCTGGGACAGGGGAACGGTGAAGCTTTCTTT.